The entry below gives a single T cell receptor (beta chain) sequence along with its context. Antigen: not known. Primers for the PCR totalled 60 Vbeta and 13 Jbeta. Using immunoSEQ multiplex PCR, the repertoire was profiled, and TCRdb retains in-frame clones only, with some absent. The sample has tens of thousands of clones, 82% seen once. Germline V CDR1 and CDR2: SEHNR, FQNEAQ (reference sequence). V was pared by 3 bases and J by 14 bases, with 6 bases of the junction left unmatched. The CDR3 totals 11 residues. The entry originates in a study of cytomegalovirus exposure and HLA in healthy donors. The study, taken as a whole, reports: Apart from CMV serostatus, no immune exposure information was available.

This sequence was found in a woman younger than 30 in good health and CMV-seropositive. The chain combines TRBV7-9 with TRBJ1-1, with 7 bases fitting TRBD1. Source material: PBMCs. The DNA for the CDR3 is TGTGCCAGCAGCTTCAACAGGGGCCCGTTCTTT. It translates to CASSFNRGPFF.